This TCR beta chain was captured by sequencing in a study of blood T cells in healthy people across ages. Study-wide results and caveats: Naive CD4+ cell counts and diversity both ran higher in long-lived than in aged donors. Age advanced and TCR beta diversity per million T cells fell, roughly linearly.

Germline assignment: CDR1 MNHNY and CDR2 SVGAGI (reference sequence). CDR3 length equals 14 residues. V was clipped by 7 bases and J by 11 bases; unmatched bases: 8. Alongside a J-beta primer mix, a sample-barcoded 5' primer served in a second PCR lasting about 6 to 11 cycles. One entry per CDR3 protein results from TCRdb running MiXCR on the 5' RACE reads. The profile shows 720,000 or so distinct CDR3 sequences, 40% to 50% of them singletons. Note on this clonotype: What it recognizes is unknown.

The study isolated at least 7 million PBMCs from each sample. The clonotype was recovered from a man older than 75 in good health. This chain joins TRBV6-6 and TRBJ1-6; TRBD1 agrees at 10 bases. Sequencing was carried out using blood. CDR3 sequence reads: CASKEDRGLTPLHF. The DNA of the CDR3 is TGTGCCAGCAAGGAGGACAGGGGGTTAACACCCCTCCACTTT.